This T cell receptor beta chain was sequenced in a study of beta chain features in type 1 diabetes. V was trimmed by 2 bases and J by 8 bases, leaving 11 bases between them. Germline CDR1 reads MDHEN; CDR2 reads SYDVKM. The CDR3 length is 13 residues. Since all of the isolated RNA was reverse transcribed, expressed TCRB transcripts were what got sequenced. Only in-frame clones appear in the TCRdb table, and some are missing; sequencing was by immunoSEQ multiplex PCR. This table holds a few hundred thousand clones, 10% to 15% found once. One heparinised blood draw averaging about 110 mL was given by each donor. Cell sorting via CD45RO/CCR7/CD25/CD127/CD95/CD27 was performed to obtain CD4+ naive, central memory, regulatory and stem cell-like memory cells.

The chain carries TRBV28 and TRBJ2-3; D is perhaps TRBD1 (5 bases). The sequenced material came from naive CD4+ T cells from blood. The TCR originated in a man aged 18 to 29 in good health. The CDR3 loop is CASSLPGLGTQYF. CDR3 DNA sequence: TGTGCCAGCAGTTTACCAGGGTTGGGTACGCAGTATTTT.